This entry is about one T cell receptor (beta chain). Multiplex touch-down PCR amplified TRB using TRB-A and TRB-B pools in one tube. Following a re-call of the multiplex PCR reads, TCRdb has one entry per CDR3 protein and lacks DNA. Its listing shows around 6,100 distinct CDR3 sequences. This entry belongs to a study of T cell clusters in autoimmune cytopenias. Turning to the study itself: Healthy donor controls had a mean age of around 53 years and median age of about 60 years.

CDR3 size: 14 residues. Each sample's input was 250 ng genomic DNA, 35,000 to 40,000 genome equivalents. These data are also associated with another study on T cell repertoires in aging, cancer and after chemotherapy. That publication notes: Clear clonal overlap appeared across healthy donor samples taken over several months to years. Age-matched healthy donors had significantly more diverse, less clonal blood TCR repertoires than untreated cancer patients. Across the chemotherapy interval, each cancer cohort showed higher median generation probability, suggesting thymic rebound.

This sequence joins TRBV12-3 or TRBV12-4 and TRBJ2-3; TCRdb picks TRBD1, but there is no DNA to check that call. The sequence was obtained from a human donor in good health. The sequenced sample consisted of peripheral blood. CDR3: CASNNRARTDTQYF.